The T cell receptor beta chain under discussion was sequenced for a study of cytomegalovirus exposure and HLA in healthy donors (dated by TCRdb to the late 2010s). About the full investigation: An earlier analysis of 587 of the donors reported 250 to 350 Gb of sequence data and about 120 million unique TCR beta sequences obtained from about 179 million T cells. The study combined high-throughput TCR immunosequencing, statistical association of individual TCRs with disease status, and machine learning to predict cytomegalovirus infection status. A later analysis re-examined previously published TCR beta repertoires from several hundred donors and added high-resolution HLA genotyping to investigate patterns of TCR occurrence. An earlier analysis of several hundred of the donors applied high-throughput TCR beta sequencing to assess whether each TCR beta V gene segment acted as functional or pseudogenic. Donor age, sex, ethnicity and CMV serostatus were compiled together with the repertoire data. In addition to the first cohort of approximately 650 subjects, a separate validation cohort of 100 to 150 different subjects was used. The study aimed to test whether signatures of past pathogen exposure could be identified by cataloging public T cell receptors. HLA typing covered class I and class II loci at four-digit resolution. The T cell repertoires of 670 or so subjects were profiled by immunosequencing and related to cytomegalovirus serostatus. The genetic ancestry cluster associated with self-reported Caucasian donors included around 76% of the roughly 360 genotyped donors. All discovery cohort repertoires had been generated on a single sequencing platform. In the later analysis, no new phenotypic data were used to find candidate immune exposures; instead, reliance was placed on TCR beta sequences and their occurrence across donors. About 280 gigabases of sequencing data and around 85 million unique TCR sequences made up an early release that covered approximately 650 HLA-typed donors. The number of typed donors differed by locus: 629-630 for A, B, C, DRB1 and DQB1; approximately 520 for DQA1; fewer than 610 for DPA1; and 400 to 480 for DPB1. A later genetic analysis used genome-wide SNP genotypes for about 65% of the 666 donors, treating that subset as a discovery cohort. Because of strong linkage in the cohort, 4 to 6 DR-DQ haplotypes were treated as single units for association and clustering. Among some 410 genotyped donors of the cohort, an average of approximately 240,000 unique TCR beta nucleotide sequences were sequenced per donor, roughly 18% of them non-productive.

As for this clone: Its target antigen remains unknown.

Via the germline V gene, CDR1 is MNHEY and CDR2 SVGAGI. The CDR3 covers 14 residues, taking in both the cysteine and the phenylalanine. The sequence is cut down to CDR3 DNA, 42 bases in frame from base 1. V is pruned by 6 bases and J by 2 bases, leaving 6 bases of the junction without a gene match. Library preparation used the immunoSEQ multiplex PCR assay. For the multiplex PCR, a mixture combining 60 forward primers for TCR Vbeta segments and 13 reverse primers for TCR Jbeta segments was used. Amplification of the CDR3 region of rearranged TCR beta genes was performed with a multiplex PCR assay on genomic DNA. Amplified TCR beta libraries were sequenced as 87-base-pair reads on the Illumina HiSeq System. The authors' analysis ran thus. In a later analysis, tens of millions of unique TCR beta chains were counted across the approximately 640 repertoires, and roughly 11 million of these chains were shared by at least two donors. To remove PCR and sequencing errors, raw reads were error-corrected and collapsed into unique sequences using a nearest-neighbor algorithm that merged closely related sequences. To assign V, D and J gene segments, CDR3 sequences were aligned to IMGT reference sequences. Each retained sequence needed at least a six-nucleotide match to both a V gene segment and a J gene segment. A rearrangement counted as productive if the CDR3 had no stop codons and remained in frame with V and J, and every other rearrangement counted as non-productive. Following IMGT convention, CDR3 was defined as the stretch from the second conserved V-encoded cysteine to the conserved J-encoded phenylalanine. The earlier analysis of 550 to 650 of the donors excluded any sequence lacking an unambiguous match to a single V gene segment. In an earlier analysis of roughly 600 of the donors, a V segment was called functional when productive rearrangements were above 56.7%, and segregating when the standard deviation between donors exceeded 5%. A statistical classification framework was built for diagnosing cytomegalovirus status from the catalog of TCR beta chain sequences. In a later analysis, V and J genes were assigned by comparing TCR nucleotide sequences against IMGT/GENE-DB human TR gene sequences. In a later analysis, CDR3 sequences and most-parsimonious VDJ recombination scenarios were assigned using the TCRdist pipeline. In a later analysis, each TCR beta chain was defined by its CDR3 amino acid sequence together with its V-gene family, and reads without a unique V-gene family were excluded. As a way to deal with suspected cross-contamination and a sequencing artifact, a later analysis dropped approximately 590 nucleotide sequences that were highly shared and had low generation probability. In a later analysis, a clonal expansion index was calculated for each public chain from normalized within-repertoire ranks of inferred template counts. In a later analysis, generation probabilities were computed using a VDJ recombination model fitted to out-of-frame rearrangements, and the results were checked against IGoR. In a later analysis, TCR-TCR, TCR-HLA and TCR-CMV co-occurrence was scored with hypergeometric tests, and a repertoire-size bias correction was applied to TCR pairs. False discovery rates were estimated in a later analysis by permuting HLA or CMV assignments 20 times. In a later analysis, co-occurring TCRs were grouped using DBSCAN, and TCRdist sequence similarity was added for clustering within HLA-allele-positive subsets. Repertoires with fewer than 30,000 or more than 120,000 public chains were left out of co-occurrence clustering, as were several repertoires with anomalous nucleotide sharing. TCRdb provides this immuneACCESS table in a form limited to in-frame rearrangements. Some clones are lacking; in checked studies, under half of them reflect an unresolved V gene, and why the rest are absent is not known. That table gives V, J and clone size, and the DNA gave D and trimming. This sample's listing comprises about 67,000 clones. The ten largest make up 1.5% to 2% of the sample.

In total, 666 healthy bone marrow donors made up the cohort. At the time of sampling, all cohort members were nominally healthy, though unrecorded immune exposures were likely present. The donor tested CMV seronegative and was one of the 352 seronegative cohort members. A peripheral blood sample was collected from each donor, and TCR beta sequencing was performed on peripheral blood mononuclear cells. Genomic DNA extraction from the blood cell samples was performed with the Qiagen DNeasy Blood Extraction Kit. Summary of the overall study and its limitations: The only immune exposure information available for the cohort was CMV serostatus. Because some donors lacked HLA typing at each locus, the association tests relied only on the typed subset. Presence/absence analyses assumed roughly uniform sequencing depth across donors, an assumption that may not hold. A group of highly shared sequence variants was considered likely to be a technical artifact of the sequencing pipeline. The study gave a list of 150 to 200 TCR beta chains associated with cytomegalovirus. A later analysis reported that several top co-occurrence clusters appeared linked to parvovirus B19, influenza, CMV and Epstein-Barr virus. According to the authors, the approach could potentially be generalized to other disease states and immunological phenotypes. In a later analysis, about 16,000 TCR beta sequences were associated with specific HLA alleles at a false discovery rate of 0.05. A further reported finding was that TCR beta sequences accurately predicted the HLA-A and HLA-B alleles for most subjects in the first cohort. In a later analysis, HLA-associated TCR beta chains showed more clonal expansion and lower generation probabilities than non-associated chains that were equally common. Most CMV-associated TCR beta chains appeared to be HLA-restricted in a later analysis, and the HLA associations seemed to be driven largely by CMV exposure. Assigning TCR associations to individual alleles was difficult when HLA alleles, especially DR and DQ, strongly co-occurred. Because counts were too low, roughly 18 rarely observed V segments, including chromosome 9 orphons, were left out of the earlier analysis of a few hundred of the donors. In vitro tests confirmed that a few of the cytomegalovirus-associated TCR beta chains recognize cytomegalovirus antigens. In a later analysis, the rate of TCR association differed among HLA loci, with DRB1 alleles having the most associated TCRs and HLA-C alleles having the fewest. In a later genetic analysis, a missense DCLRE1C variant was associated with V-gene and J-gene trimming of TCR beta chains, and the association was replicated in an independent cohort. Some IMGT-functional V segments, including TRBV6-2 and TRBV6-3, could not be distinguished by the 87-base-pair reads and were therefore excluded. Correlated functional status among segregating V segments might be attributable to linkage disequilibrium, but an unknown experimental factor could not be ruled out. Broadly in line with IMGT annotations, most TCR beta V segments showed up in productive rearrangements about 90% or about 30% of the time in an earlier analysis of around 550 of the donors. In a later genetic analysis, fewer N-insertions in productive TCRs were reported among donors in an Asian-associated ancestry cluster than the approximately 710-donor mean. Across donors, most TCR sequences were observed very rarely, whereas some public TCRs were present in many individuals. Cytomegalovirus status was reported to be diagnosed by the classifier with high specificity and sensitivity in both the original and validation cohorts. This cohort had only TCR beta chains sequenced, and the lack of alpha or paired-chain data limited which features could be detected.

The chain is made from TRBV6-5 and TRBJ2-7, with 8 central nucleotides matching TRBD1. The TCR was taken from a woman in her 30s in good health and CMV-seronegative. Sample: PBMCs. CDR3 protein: CASRDPGGAYEQYF. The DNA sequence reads TGTGCCAGCAGAGATCCAGGGGGCGCCTACGAGCAGTACTTC.